A selection of T cell receptor beta chains follows, all from one sample in a study of graft-versus-host responses after intestinal transplantation. Profiled with immunoSEQ multiplex PCR; TCRdb holds only in-frame clones, not every one. The table has about 96,000 clones, roughly 92% seen once; the top ten hold about 0.3%. These receptors have no known antigen. The material sequenced was unstimulated CD4+ T cells sorted from spleen or lymph node cells, taken before intestinal transplant. Receptor source: a human donor who received an intestinal transplant. Both conserved end residues are part of each CDR3. D genes are given only for firm matches. The size of a clone is reported for some rows only, either as once, few or many, or as a class for expanded clones.

clone_size	v_call	cdr3_length	j_call	d_call	cdr3_aa	cdr3_nt
.	TRBV10-1	18	TRBJ2-1	TRBD1	CASSEIEGASSSYNEQFF	TGCGCCAGCAGTGAGATAGAGGGGGCCTCTAGCTCCTACAATGAGCAGTTCTTC
.	TRBV15	14	TRBJ1-1	TRBD1	CATIPRQGRTEAFF	TGTGCCACCATTCCTAGACAGGGACGAACTGAAGCTTTCTTT
.	TRBV18	14	TRBJ2-3	.	CASSPLSGGYTQYF	TGTGCCAGCTCACCTCTATCAGGGGGGTATACGCAGTATTTT
.	TRBV15	21	TRBJ2-3	TRBD2	CATSREGRASGRAGRPDTQYF	TGTGCCACCAGCAGAGAAGGTCGGGCTAGCGGGAGGGCCGGGAGACCAGATACGCAGTATTTT
.	TRBV18	17	TRBJ2-1	TRBD1	CASSRTSGTGGHNEQFF	TGTGCCAGCTCACGGACCTCCGGGACAGGGGGACACAATGAGCAGTTCTTC
.	TRBV6-6	11	TRBJ1-2	.	CASSKGYGYTF	TGTGCCAGCAGTAAGGGCTATGGCTACACCTTC
.	TRBV11-3	15	TRBJ2-1	TRBD2	CASSLRLASYNEQFF	TGTGCCAGCAGCTTAAGACTAGCGAGTTACAATGAGCAGTTCTTC
.	TRBV30	11	TRBJ1-2	.	CAWATSYGYTF	TGTGCCTGGGCAACAAGCTATGGCTACACCTTC
.	TRBV10-1	15	TRBJ2-5	.	CASSEAAGGVETQYF	TGCGCCAGCAGTGAGGCCGCAGGGGGGGTAGAGACCCAGTACTTC
.	TRBV19	15	TRBJ1-2	.	CASSIDGQKTYGYTF	TGTGCCAGTAGTATAGATGGGCAAAAAACTTATGGCTACACCTTC
.	TRBV19	15	TRBJ2-6	.	CASSPKTSGANVLTF	TGTGCCAGTAGTCCCAAAACCTCTGGGGCCAACGTCCTGACTTTC
.	TRBV25-1	17	TRBJ2-6	.	CASSARQGLSGANVLTF	TGTGCCAGCAGTGCCCGACAGGGACTCTCTGGGGCCAACGTCCTGACTTTC
.	TRBV5-1	17	TRBJ2-1	TRBD2	CASSSGLAGDGSNEQFF	TGCGCCAGCAGCTCAGGACTAGCGGGAGACGGGAGTAATGAGCAGTTCTTC
.	TRBV19	14	TRBJ2-3	TRBD2	CASRETSGTDTQYF	TGTGCCAGTAGGGAGACTAGCGGCACAGATACGCAGTATTTT
.	TRBV6-1	14	TRBJ2-2	TRBD1	CASRRQGTTGELFF	TGTGCCAGCCGGCGACAGGGTACCACCGGGGAGCTGTTTTTT
.	TRBV5-1	15	TRBJ1-4	.	CASSLGVATNEKLFF	TGCGCCAGCAGCTTGGGAGTCGCAACTAATGAAAAACTGTTTTTT
.	TRBV7-3	15	TRBJ1-6	.	CASSSSGTNNSPLHF	TGTGCCAGCAGCTCCTCCGGGACCAATAATTCACCCCTCCACTTT
.	TRBV4-1	16	TRBJ2-1	.	CASSQGFGQRYNEQFF	TGCGCCAGCAGCCAAGGGTTCGGACAGCGGTACAATGAGCAGTTCTTC
.	TRBV19	18	TRBJ2-7	TRBD2	CASSIRGGLADRTYEQYF	TGTGCCAGTAGTATACGTGGCGGACTAGCGGACCGAACCTACGAGCAGTACTTC
.	TRBV27	17	TRBJ1-5	TRBD1	CASSLIGGGVGNQPQHF	TGTGCCAGCAGTTTAATAGGGGGCGGCGTGGGCAATCAGCCCCAGCATTTT
.	TRBV7-9	14	TRBJ2-1	TRBD2	CASRVGGSDNEQFF	TGTGCCAGCAGGGTCGGGGGGTCGGACAATGAGCAGTTCTTC
.	TRBV5-1	15	TRBJ2-2	.	CASSLEGGNTGELFF	TGCGCCAGCAGCTTGGAAGGAGGGAACACCGGGGAGCTGTTTTTT
.	TRBV19	13	TRBJ2-7	.	CASSRKPTYEQYF	TGTGCCAGTAGTAGGAAACCGACCTACGAGCAGTACTTC
.	TRBV6-5	13	TRBJ1-1	TRBD1	CASRFTGVAEAFF	TGTGCCAGCAGGTTTACAGGGGTGGCTGAAGCTTTCTTT
.	TRBV10-3	17	TRBJ1-5	.	CAISESSAGSEDQPQHF	TGTGCCATCAGTGAGTCTTCGGCAGGGAGTGAGGATCAGCCCCAGCATTTT
.	TRBV11-2	14	TRBJ2-3	.	CASTLGIRTDTQYF	TGTGCCAGCACGTTGGGGATACGCACAGATACGCAGTATTTT
.	TRBV11-2	14	TRBJ2-5	.	CASSLDSGSKTQYF	TGTGCCAGCAGCTTAGATTCGGGCAGTAAGACCCAGTACTTC
.	TRBV4-2	15	TRBJ2-7	.	CASSQPQGPSYEQYF	TGTGCCAGCAGCCAACCACAGGGTCCCAGCTACGAGCAGTACTTC
.	TRBV5-1	15	TRBJ2-3	TRBD2	CASRLAGGSTDTQYF	TGCGCCAGCAGGCTAGCGGGGGGGAGCACAGATACGCAGTATTTT
.	TRBV7-2	20	TRBJ1-1	TRBD1	CASSLARGPMTGRANTEAFF	TGTGCCAGCAGCTTAGCTCGCGGCCCGATGACAGGGAGGGCGAACACTGAAGCTTTCTTT
.	TRBV11-2	13	TRBJ1-1	.	CASSLEPGIEAFF	TGTGCCAGCAGCTTAGAACCGGGTATAGAAGCTTTCTTT
.	TRBV9	16	TRBJ2-1	.	CASSVGGTLTYNEQFF	TGTGCCAGCAGCGTAGGCGGGACCCTGACCTACAATGAGCAGTTCTTC
.	TRBV10-3	13	TRBJ1-2	TRBD1	CATKPTGNYGYTF	TGTGCCACAAAACCGACAGGGAACTATGGCTACACCTTC
once	TRBV6-5	15	TRBJ1-2	TRBD1	CASSPPSDREDGYTF	TGTGCCAGCAGTCCGCCCTCGGACAGGGAGGATGGCTACACCTTC
.	TRBV6-1	15	TRBJ2-5	TRBD1	CASRGQQTLQETQYF	TGTGCCAGCAGGGGACAGCAGACCCTCCAAGAGACCCAGTACTTC
.	TRBV7-8	16	TRBJ1-1	.	CASSPRGTFSNTEAFF	TGTGCCAGCAGCCCGAGGGGGACCTTTTCGAACACTGAAGCTTTCTTT
.	TRBV5-5	15	TRBJ1-4	.	CASRQGISTNEKLFF	TGTGCCAGCAGGCAAGGGATTTCAACTAATGAAAAACTGTTTTTT
.	TRBV30	13	TRBJ1-1	.	CAWMQTMNTEAFF	TGTGCCTGGATGCAAACCATGAACACTGAAGCTTTCTTT
.	TRBV6-1	16	TRBJ2-2	TRBD1	CASREKGQGAPGELFF	TGTGCCAGCAGGGAAAAAGGACAGGGGGCTCCCGGGGAGCTGTTTTTT
.	TRBV5-6	16	TRBJ2-1	TRBD2	CASSLDGRERGNEQFF	TGTGCCAGCAGCTTGGATGGGCGGGAGCGGGGTAATGAGCAGTTCTTC
.	TRBV5-3	16	TRBJ1-3	.	CARSLSRGTSGNTIYF	TGTGCCAGAAGCTTAAGCAGGGGTACCTCTGGAAACACCATATATTTT
.	TRBV4-1	16	TRBJ2-3	.	CASSQDGVTITDTQYF	TGCGCCAGCAGCCAAGACGGGGTCACGATCACAGATACGCAGTATTTT
.	TRBV7-2	14	TRBJ1-2	.	CASSLGLSGQIYTF	TGTGCCAGCAGCTTAGGTCTTTCGGGACAAATCTACACCTTC
.	TRBV6-5	11	TRBJ2-1	.	CASSSGYEQFF	TGTGCCAGCAGTTCAGGGTATGAGCAGTTCTTC
.	TRBV5-1	17	TRBJ2-1	TRBD2	CASSLPGMERDPNEQFF	TGCGCCAGCAGCTTGCCGGGAATGGAGCGGGATCCCAATGAGCAGTTCTTC
.	TRBV18	14	TRBJ2-7	.	CASSPTLNSYEQYF	TGTGCCAGCTCACCCACACTGAACTCCTACGAGCAGTACTTC
.	TRBV10-3	16	TRBJ2-1	TRBD1	CAITQGTGASYNEQFF	TGTGCCATCACCCAGGGGACAGGGGCATCCTACAATGAGCAGTTCTTC
few	TRBV7-2	14	TRBJ1-4	.	CASRLSATNEKLFF	TGTGCCAGCAGACTAAGCGCAACTAATGAAAAACTGTTTTTT
.	TRBV7-2	16	TRBJ1-5	TRBD1	CASSLTGQGIRGPQHF	TGTGCCAGCAGCTTAACGGGACAGGGTATACGAGGGCCCCAGCATTTT
.	TRBV5-5	14	TRBJ2-5	TRBD1	CASSLDPGGETQYF	TGTGCCAGCAGCTTGGATCCAGGGGGAGAGACCCAGTACTTC
.	TRBV2	13	TRBJ2-7	TRBD2	CARLSSGRAEQYF	TGTGCCAGACTCTCTAGCGGGAGGGCCGAGCAGTACTTC
.	TRBV7-8	14	TRBJ2-4	.	CASSPGRNLFGWYF	TGTGCCAGCAGCCCTGGACGGAACCTCTTTGGCTGGTACTTC
.	TRBV9	13	TRBJ2-5	.	CASSVGTLGTQYF	TGTGCCAGCAGCGTAGGGACTCTGGGGACCCAGTACTTC